One and the same sample provided the 10 T cell receptor beta chains below, sequenced in a study of cytomegalovirus exposure and HLA in healthy donors. Some clones are missing from TCRdb's copy, which holds only in-frame ones; the method was immunoSEQ multiplex PCR. This repertoire shows fewer than 200,000 clones, approximately 84% found once; its top ten account for about 2.8%. Input material: PBMCs. The receptors derive from a woman younger than 35 in good health and CMV-seropositive.

This chain connects TRBV4-1 to TRBJ1-6; D unclear. Germline V lookup: CDR1 MGHRA, CDR2 YSYEKL. This CDR3 comprises 15 residues. V lost 0 bases and J lost 10, with 13 bases in between. CDR3 region: CASSQEGGYGSPLHF. The CDR3 DNA is TGCGCCAGCAGCCAAGAGGGAGGGTATGGCTCACCCCTCCACTTT.

This chain links TRBV7-3 with TRBJ1-1, with TRBD1 as a possible D gene (6 bases). The germline V gene encodes CDR1 SGHTA and CDR2 FQGTGA. The CDR3 is 14 amino acids. Trimming took 4 bases from V and 4 from J, leaving 13 bases between them. The CDR3 sequence: CASSSTGGATEAFF. The CDR3 DNA reads as TGTGCCAGCAGCTCTACTGGGGGGGCCACTGAAGCTTTCTTT.

The chain has TRBV15 and TRBJ2-7; D may be TRBD1 (6 bases). The CDR3 has 15 residues. CDR1 is LNHNV and CDR2 is YYDKDF in the germline V gene (reference sequence). Trimming left V 0 bases short and J 2 bases short, with 11 bases between. The CDR3 DNA is TGTGCCACCAGCAGAGATTACCAGGGGACCTACGAGCAGTACTTC. As protein: CATSRDYQGTYEQYF.

The J gene is TRBJ2-1, the V gene TRBV9; possible D gene TRBD1, 6 bases. The germline CDR1 and CDR2 sequences are SGDLS and YYNGEE. The V gene lost 4 bases and the J gene lost 5 bases, with 13 bases spanning the gap. The CDR3 spans 14 residues. The DNA of the CDR3 is TGTGCCAGCAGCACCCGGACAGCCAACAATGAGCAGTTCTTC. It encodes CASSTRTANNEQFF.

The V gene is TRBV5-4, the J gene TRBJ1-5, with D possibly TRBD1 on 5 matching bases. V lost 0 bases and J 6 bases, leaving 10 bases between the germline ends. Germline V gene sequence: CDR1 SGHNT, CDR2 YYREEE (reference sequence). The CDR3 has 14 amino acids. The CDR3 protein is CASSLGGGFQPQHF. The CDR3 nucleotides read TGTGCCAGCAGCTTGGGGGGGGGTTTTCAGCCCCAGCATTTT.

The V and J genes are TRBV6-5 and TRBJ2-3; TRBD2 matches at 10 bases. The CDR3 totals 14 residues. CDR1 is MNHEY, CDR2 SVGAGI, per germline. After removal of 7 bases from V and 5 bases from J, the junction contained 6 bases not matched to a gene. The CDR3 loop is CASNKRGGGDTQYF. CDR3 DNA: TGTGCCAGCAATAAGCGGGGGGGCGGAGATACGCAGTATTTT.

V is TRBV29-1 and J is TRBJ2-2, with D tentatively TRBD2 (5 bases). The CDR3 is 12 residues long. The V end was cut by 2 bases, the J end by 7 bases, with 8 bases between. Per germline, CDR1 SQVTM and CDR2 ANQGSEA. The CDR3 is CSVERGYGELFF. The CDR3 DNA sequence: TGCAGCGTTGAACGAGGGTACGGGGAGCTGTTTTTT.

The chain carries TRBV4-3 and TRBJ2-1, with D hard to call. Germline lookup yields CDR1 LGHNA and CDR2 YSLEER. V was clipped by 2 bases and J by 4 bases, with 6 bases between them. This CDR3 is 13 amino acids long. CDR3 amino acids: CASSQPVYNEQFF. CDR3 coding DNA: TGCGCCAGCAGCCAACCAGTTTACAATGAGCAGTTCTTC.

The table lists this clone with a few counts. The gene calls are TRBV28 and TRBJ1-6, with D possibly matching TRBD1 (6 bases). V lost 3 bases and J 9 bases, leaving 12 bases between the germline ends. The germline V gene encodes CDR1 MDHEN and CDR2 SYDVKM. The CDR3 consists of 14 residues. The CDR3: CASSLVQGGSPLHF. In DNA, the CDR3 is TGTGCCAGCAGTTTGGTACAGGGCGGTTCACCCCTCCACTTT.

The count of this clone is one. V and J are TRBV4-3 and TRBJ2-1, with D maybe TRBD1 (5 bases). V lost 6 bases to trimming and J lost 5 bases, with 14 bases between them. The CDR3 contains 14 residues. In germline, CDR1 is LGHNA, CDR2 YSLEER. CDR3 sequence reads: CASRSSDSNNEQFF. The CDR3 coding sequence is TGCGCCAGCAGATCAAGTGACAGCAACAATGAGCAGTTCTTC.